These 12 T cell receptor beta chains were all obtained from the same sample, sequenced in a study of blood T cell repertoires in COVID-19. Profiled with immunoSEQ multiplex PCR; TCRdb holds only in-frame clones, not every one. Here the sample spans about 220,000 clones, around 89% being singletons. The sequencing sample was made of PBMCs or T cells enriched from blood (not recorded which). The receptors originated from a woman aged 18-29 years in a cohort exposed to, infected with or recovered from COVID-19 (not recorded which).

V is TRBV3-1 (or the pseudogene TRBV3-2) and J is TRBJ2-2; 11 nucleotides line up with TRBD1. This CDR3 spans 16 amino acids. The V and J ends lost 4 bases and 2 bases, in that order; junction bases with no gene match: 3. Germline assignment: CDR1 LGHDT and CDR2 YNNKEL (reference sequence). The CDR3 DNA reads TGTGCCAGCAGCCGGACAGGGGGCGGTAACACCGGGGAGCTGTTTTTT. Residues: CASSRTGGGNTGELFF.

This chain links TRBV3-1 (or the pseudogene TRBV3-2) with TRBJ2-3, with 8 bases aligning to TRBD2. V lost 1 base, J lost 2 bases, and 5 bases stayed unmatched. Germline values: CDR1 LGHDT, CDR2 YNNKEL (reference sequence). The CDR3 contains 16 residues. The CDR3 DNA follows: TGTGCCAGCAGCCAAGCAGGAGCGGGGGCCACAGATACGCAGTATTTT. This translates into CASSQAGAGATDTQYF.

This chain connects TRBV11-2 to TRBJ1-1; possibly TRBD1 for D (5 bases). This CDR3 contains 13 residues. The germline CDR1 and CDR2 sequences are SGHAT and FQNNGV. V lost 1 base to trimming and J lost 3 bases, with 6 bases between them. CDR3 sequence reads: CASSLVGDTEAFF. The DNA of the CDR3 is TGTGCCAGCAGCTTAGTAGGGGACACTGAAGCTTTCTTT.

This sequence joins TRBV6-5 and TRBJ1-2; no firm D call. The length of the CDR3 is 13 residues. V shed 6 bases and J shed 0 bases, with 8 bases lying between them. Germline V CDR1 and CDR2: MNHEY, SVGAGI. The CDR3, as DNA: TGTGCCAGCAGCCTAAAATCTAACTATGGCTACACCTTC. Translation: CASSLKSNYGYTF.

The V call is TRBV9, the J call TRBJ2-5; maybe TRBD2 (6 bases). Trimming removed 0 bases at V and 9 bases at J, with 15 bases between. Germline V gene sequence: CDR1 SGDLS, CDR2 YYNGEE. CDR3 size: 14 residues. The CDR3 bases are TGTGCCAGCAGCGTAGAGTTCGGCGGAGGGGCCCAGTACTTC. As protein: CASSVEFGGGAQYF.

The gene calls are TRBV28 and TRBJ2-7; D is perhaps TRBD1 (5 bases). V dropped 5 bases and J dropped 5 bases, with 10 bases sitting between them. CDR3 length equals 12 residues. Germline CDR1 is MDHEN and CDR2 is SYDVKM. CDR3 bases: TGTGCCAGCAGTCACCAGGGCCACGAGCAGTACTTC. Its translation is CASSHQGHEQYF.

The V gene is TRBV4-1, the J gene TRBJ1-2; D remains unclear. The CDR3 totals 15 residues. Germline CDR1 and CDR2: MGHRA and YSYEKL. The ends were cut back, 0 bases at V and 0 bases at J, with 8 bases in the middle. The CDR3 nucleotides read TGCGCCAGCAGCCAAGATGGGCAGGCTAACTATGGCTACACCTTC. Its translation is CASSQDGQANYGYTF.

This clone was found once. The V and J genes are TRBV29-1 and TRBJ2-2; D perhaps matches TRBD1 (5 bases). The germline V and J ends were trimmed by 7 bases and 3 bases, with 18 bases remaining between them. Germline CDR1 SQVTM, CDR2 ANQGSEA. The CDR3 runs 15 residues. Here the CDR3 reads CSAAGQTPDTGELFF. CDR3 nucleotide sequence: TGCAGCGCCGCCGGACAAACACCGGACACCGGGGAGCTGTTTTTT.

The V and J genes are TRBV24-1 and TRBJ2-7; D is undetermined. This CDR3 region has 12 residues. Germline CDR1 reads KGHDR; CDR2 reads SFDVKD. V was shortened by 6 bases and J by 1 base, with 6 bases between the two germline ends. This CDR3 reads CATSISSYEQYF. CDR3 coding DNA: TGTGCCACCAGTATTAGTTCCTACGAGCAGTACTTC.

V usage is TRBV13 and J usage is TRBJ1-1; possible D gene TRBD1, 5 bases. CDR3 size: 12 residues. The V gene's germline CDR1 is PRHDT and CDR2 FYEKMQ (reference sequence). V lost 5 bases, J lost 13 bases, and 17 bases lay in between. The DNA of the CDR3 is TGTGCCAGCAGCCGGGGGGGAGATCATAATTTCTTT. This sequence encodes CASSRGGDHNFF.

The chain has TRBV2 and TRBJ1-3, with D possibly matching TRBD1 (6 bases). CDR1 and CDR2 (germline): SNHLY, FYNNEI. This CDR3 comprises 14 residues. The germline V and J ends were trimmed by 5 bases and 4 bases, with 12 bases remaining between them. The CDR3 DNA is TGTGCCAGCAGTAACCCAGGGGACGGAAACACCATATATTTT. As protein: CASSNPGDGNTIYF.

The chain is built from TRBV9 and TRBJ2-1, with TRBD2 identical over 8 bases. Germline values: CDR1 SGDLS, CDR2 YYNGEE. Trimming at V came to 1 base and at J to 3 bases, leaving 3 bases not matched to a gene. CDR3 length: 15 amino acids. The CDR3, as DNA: TGTGCCAGCAGCGTAAGGGCGGGAGGCTACAATGAGCAGTTCTTC. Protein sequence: CASSVRAGGYNEQFF.